The 20 T cell receptor beta chains below come from one sample, sequenced in a study of T cell responses to AZD1222 COVID-19 vaccine. The repertoire was sequenced with immunoSEQ multiplex PCR; TCRdb's copy has only in-frame clones and lacks some. The sample yields roughly 79,000 clones, under 95% seen once. Sequenced here: peripheral blood, sampled on day 0 of MenACWY control vaccination. These receptors all stem from an adult in good health.

The chain joins TRBV19 to TRBJ2-6; TRBD1 matches at 10 bases. The CDR3 has 18 amino acids. V dropped 7 bases and J dropped 1; count of bases not matched to a gene: 10. Germline assignment: CDR1 LNHDA and CDR2 SQIVND (reference sequence). DNA for the CDR3: TGTGCCAGTAAGGTCGTGGGGACAGGGGCGTCTGGGGCCAACGTCCTGACTTTC. Translated, it gives CASKVVGTGASGANVLTF.

DNA for the CDR3: TGTGCCAGCAGTTTGGCCGGGACAGGGTTGCACGAGCAGTACTTC. It encodes CASSLAGTGLHEQYF. This chain links TRBV28 with TRBJ2-7; 9 bases map to TRBD1. The CDR3 extends over 15 amino acids. The junction had 8 bases not matched to a gene; V was cut back by 3 bases and J by 5 bases. Germline V gene lookup returns CDR1 MDHEN and CDR2 SYDVKM.

This clone came up once. The chain combines TRBV18 with TRBJ1-4; D gene unclear. This CDR3 has 14 amino acids. V was clipped by 1 base and J by 5 bases, with 8 bases between them. Germline lookup yields CDR1 KGHSH and CDR2 LQKENI. The CDR3 sequence is CASSPQGTNEKLFF. The CDR3 coding sequence is TGTGCCAGCTCACCACAGGGAACGAATGAAAAACTGTTTTTT.

This sequence joins TRBV10-1 and TRBJ2-1; possibly TRBD2 for D (6 bases). Germline loops: CDR1 WNHNN, CDR2 SYGVQD (reference sequence). This CDR3 contains 15 residues. V gave up 6 bases and J gave up 8 bases, with 20 bases separating them. The CDR3 sequence: CASRTSSVPVDEQFF. CDR3 sequence (DNA): TGCGCCAGCAGGACCTCTAGCGTACCTGTAGATGAGCAGTTCTTC.

The rearrangement links TRBV19 to TRBJ1-1; no firm D call. The CDR3 loop spans 12 amino acids. Between the trimmed V and J ends, which lost 1 base and 7 bases, there was a span of 7 bases. Germline CDR1 is LNHDA and CDR2 is SQIVND (reference sequence). The CDR3 protein is CASSIALGEAFF. The CDR3 DNA reads as TGTGCCAGTAGTATAGCGTTGGGTGAAGCTTTCTTT.

This CDR3 is CASSLTSGSYEQYF. As DNA, the CDR3 is TGCGCCAGCAGCTTGACTAGCGGGAGCTACGAGCAGTACTTC. This chain connects TRBV5-1 to TRBJ2-7, with 11 bases identical to TRBD2. CDR1 is SGHRS, CDR2 YFSETQ, per germline. This CDR3 has 14 residues. Trimming removed 1 base from V and 3 bases from J; junction bases left unmatched: 0.

V usage is TRBV10-3 and J usage is TRBJ2-1; the D gene is possibly TRBD2 (5 bases). Trimming cost V 0 bases and J 5 bases, with 11 bases left between them. Germline CDR1 and CDR2: ENHRY and SYGVKD. CDR3 length equals 15 residues. DNA for the CDR3: TGTGCCATCAGTGAGTCTGCGGGTGACCACAATGAGCAGTTCTTC. Its translation is CAISESAGDHNEQFF.

The J gene is TRBJ1-5, the V gene TRBV28; D is unresolved. Germline V CDR1 and CDR2: MDHEN, SYDVKM. Trimming took off 6 bases at V and 2 bases at J, with 8 bases between the two ends. This CDR3 is built from 13 residues. The CDR3 here is CASSPARNQPQHF. Here the CDR3 DNA reads TGTGCCAGCAGCCCGGCACGCAATCAGCCCCAGCATTTT. The full variable domain, rest sourced from reference TRBV28 and TRBJ1-5, is DVKVTQSSRYLVKRTGEKVFLECVQDMDHENMFWYRQDPGLGLRLIYFSYDVKMKEKGDIPEGYSVSREKKERFSLILESASTNQTSMYLCASSPARNQPQHFGDGTRLSIL.

This sequence joins TRBV7-3 and TRBJ2-2; D perhaps matches TRBD1 (6 bases). V was clipped by 5 bases and J by 0 bases, with 13 bases between them. CDR1 and CDR2 (germline): SGHTA, FQGTGA. This CDR3 has 16 amino acids. CDR3 in DNA: TGTGCCAGCAGCCCACAGGGAGTTGCGAACACCGGGGAGCTGTTTTTT. Residues: CASSPQGVANTGELFF.

The V gene is TRBV10-3, the J gene TRBJ1-6; a weak D match, TRBD1 (5 bases). The CDR3 totals 14 residues. The V end lost 2 bases, the J end lost 10 bases, and 12 bases lay between the germline ends. Germline V gene data show CDR1 as ENHRY and CDR2 as SYGVKD. CDR3 region: CAISETLRDSPLHF. The CDR3 coding sequence is TGTGCCATCAGTGAGACTCTGAGGGACTCACCCCTCCACTTT.

V usage is TRBV11-2 and J usage is TRBJ2-3; TRBD2 matches at 7 bases. Germline V lookup: CDR1 SGHAT, CDR2 FQNNGV. CDR3 size: 14 residues. Trimming at V came to 5 bases and at J to 1 base, leaving 3 bases not matched to a gene. The CDR3 loop is CASSATSGTDTQYF. The CDR3 DNA follows: TGTGCCAGCAGCGCTACTAGCGGCACAGATACGCAGTATTTT.

Comments on this clone: Distinct nucleotide sequences in the sample also encode this CDR3. This chain connects TRBV3-1 (or the pseudogene TRBV3-2) to TRBJ1-4; D is unresolved. The length of the CDR3 is 12 residues. Trimming shortened V by 0 bases and J by 7 bases, and 3 bases separated the two germline ends. Germline assignment: CDR1 LGHDT and CDR2 YNNKEL (reference sequence). CDR3 loop: CASSQDGEKLFF. CDR3 nucleotide sequence: TGTGCCAGCAGCCAAGACGGTGAAAAACTGTTTTTT.

V is TRBV9 and J is TRBJ2-3, with 12 bases aligning to TRBD2. This CDR3 is built from 15 residues. The germline V gene encodes CDR1 SGDLS and CDR2 YYNGEE. V dropped 3 bases and J dropped 4; count of bases not matched to a gene: 3. As DNA, the CDR3 is TGTGCCAGCAGCGCTCTAGCGGGGGGGTCAGATACGCAGTATTTT. It is translated as CASSALAGGSDTQYF.

The chain links TRBV7-2 to TRBJ1-4; the D is unclear. CDR1 is SGHTA, CDR2 FQGNSA, per germline. The V gene lost 4 bases and the J gene lost 0 bases, with 6 bases spanning the gap. This CDR3 is built from 14 residues. CDR3 loop: CASSWTATNEKLFF. The CDR3 DNA reads TGTGCCAGCAGCTGGACTGCAACTAATGAAAAACTGTTTTTT.

The chain is built from TRBV18 and TRBJ2-1, with D tentatively TRBD2 (6 bases). The ends were cut back, 3 bases at V and 5 bases at J, with 11 bases in the middle. The CDR3 is 14 amino acids. Germline V CDR1 and CDR2: KGHSH, LQKENI. CDR3 DNA: TGTGCCAGCTCACCCCAGACTAGAAACAATGAGCAGTTCTTC. Residues: CASSPQTRNNEQFF.

The rearrangement links TRBV7-2 to TRBJ1-6; 10 bases agree with TRBD1. The CDR3 length is 17 residues. With 2 bases clipped from V and 9 bases from J, the junction kept 10 bases outside the gene matches. Germline V gene sequence: CDR1 SGHTA, CDR2 FQGNSA. CDR3 sequence: CASSLNPVGTGVSPLHF. CDR3 nucleotides: TGTGCCAGCAGCTTAAACCCCGTGGGGACAGGGGTTTCACCCCTCCACTTT.

The chain uses TRBV29-1 and TRBJ2-1; D might be TRBD1 or TRBD2, each matching 6 bases. The length of the CDR3 is 15 residues. Germline-derived CDR1 and CDR2 are SQVTM and ANQGSEA. The V gene lost 1 base and the J gene lost 4 bases, with 14 bases spanning the gap. The CDR3 loop is CSVEGGAEEYNEQFF. DNA of the CDR3: TGCAGCGTTGAAGGGGGGGCTGAGGAATACAATGAGCAGTTCTTC.

The chain has TRBV27 and TRBJ1-1; no firm D call. The germline V gene encodes CDR1 MNHEY and CDR2 SMNVEV (reference sequence). This CDR3 region has 15 residues. V shed 2 bases and J shed 1 base, with 11 bases lying between them. The CDR3 region is CASSLIGPPNTEAFF. CDR3 sequence (DNA): TGTGCCAGCAGTTTAATTGGACCCCCGAACACTGAAGCTTTCTTT.

The rearrangement uses TRBV12-3 or TRBV12-4 and TRBJ2-7; TRBD1 matches 8 bases. CDR3 length: 13 amino acids. V lost 7 bases to trimming and J lost 7 bases; unmatched junction nucleotides: 9. The DNA for the CDR3 is TGTGCCAGCACCGCGACAGGGGCGTGGGAGCAGTACTTC. Translation: CASTATGAWEQYF.

The rearrangement uses TRBV6-5 and TRBJ1-1, with D perhaps TRBD1 (5 bases). The germline gives CDR1 MNHEY, CDR2 SVGAGI. This CDR3 region has 15 residues. The V end lost 3 bases, the J end lost 0 bases, and 11 bases lay between the germline ends. The CDR3 DNA is TGTGCCAGCAGTTATGCCGGACATATGAACACTGAAGCTTTCTTT. Translation: CASSYAGHMNTEAFF.